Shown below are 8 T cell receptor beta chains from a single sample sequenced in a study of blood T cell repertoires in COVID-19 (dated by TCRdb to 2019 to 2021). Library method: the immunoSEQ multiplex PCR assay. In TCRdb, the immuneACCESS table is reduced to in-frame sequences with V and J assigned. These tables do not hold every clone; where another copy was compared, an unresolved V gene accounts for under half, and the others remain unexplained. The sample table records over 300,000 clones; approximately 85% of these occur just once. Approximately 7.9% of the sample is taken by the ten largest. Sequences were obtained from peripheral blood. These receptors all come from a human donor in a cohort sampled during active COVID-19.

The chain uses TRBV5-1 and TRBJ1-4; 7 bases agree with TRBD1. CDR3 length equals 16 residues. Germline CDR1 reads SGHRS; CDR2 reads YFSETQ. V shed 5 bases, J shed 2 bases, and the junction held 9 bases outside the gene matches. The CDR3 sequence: CASSKGQQSTNEKLFF. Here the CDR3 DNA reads TGCGCCAGCAGTAAGGGACAGCAGTCGACTAATGAAAAACTGTTTTTT.

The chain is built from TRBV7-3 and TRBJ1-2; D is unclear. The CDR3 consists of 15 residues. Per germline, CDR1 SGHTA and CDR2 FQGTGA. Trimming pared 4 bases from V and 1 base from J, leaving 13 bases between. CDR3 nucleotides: TGTGCCAGCAGCTCATCTCCGTCAGATAACTATGGCTACACCTTC. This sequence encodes CASSSSPSDNYGYTF. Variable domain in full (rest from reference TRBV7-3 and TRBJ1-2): GAGVSQTPSNKVTEKGKYVELRCDPISGHTALYWYRQSLGQGPEFLIYFQGTGAADDSGLPNDRFFAVRPEGSVSTLKIQRTERGDSAVYLCASSSSPSDNYGYTFGSGTRLTVV.

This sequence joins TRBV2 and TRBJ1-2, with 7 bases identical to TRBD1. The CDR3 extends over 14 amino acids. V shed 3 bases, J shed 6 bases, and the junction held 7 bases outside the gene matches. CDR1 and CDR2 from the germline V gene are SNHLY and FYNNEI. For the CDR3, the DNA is TGTGCCAGCAGTGAGGAGAACAGGGGTAATGGCTACACCTTC. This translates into CASSEENRGNGYTF.

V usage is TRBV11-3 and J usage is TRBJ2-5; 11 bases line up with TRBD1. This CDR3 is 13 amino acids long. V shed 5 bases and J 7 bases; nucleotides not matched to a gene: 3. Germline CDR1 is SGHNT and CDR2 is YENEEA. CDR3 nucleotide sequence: TGTGCCAGCAGCCGGACAGGGGGCGGGACCCAGTACTTC. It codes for CASSRTGGGTQYF.

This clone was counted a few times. CDR3 bases: TGTGCCAGCAGCTCCTTAGGGACAGGGGCCTACGAGCAGTACTTC. Its protein is CASSSLGTGAYEQYF. This chain uses TRBV7-9 with TRBJ2-7, with 10 bases that match TRBD1. V was clipped by 4 bases and J by 2 bases; unmatched bases: 5. Germline-derived CDR1 and CDR2 are SEHNR and FQNEAQ (reference sequence). The CDR3 extends over 15 amino acids.

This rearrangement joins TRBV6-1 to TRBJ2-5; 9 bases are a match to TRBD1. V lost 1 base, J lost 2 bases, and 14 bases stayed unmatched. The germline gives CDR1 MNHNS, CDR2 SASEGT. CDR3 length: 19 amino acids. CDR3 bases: TGTGCCAGCAGTGAAGGTCCCCGGGGGACAGGGCTGGGACAAGAGACCCAGTACTTC. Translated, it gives CASSEGPRGTGLGQETQYF.

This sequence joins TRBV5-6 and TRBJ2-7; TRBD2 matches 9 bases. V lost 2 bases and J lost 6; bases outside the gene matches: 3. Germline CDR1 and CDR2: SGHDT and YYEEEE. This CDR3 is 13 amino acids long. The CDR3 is CASSLIAGAEQYF. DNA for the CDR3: TGTGCCAGCAGCTTAATAGCGGGGGCCGAGCAGTACTTC.

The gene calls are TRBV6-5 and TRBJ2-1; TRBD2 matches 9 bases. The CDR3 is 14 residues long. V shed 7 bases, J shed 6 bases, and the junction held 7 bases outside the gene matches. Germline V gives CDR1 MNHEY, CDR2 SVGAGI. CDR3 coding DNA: TGTGCCAGCAAGGAGCGGGGGGCTACCAATGAGCAGTTCTTC. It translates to CASKERGATNEQFF.